These 11 T cell receptor beta chains share one sample of origin, sequenced in a study of technical replicates of blood from a few donors. Using immunoSEQ multiplex PCR, the repertoire was profiled, and TCRdb retains in-frame clones only, with some absent. The table records around 79,000 clones, about 91% of them present only once. Sequenced: T cells isolated from PBMCs. The source is a human donor in good health. Some clones in this sample may be carry-over from other donors' samples.

V is TRBV9 and J is TRBJ1-2; D is uncertain. The V and J ends lost 3 bases and 5 bases respectively, with 11 bases between them. Germline lookup yields CDR1 SGDLS and CDR2 YYNGEE. CDR3 length: 13 residues. The CDR3 sequence is CASSAETEYGYTF. CDR3 sequence (DNA): TGTGCCAGCAGCGCCGAGACGGAGTATGGCTACACCTTC. Supplemented by reference TRBV9 and TRBJ1-2, the full variable domain reads DSGVTQTPKHLITATGQRVTLRCSPRSGDLSVYWYQQSLDQGLQFLIQYYNGEERAKGNILERFSAQQFPDLHSELNLSSLELGDSALYFCASSAETEYGYTFGSGTRLTVV.

This chain connects TRBV4-1 to TRBJ1-3; TRBD1 might be the D (5 bases). This CDR3 contains 15 residues. CDR1 is MGHRA, CDR2 YSYEKL, per germline. V was clipped by 4 bases and J by 2 bases, with 12 bases between them. CDR3 protein: CASSRDFAPGNTIYF. CDR3 sequence (DNA): TGCGCCAGCAGCCGGGACTTCGCCCCTGGAAACACCATATATTTT.

The chain combines TRBV9 with TRBJ1-3; TRBD1 is a possible D gene (5 bases). CDR1 is SGDLS and CDR2 is YYNGEE in the germline V gene. The germline V and J ends were trimmed by 0 bases and 1 base, with 8 bases remaining between them. The CDR3 is made up of 15 amino acids. In DNA form, the CDR3 reads TGTGCCAGCAGCGTAGGGGGCCAGTCTGGAAACACCATATATTTT. It specifies CASSVGGQSGNTIYF. Looking up the rest from reference TRBV9 and TRBJ1-3 gives the full variable domain: DSGVTQTPKHLITATGQRVTLRCSPRSGDLSVYWYQQSLDQGLQFLIQYYNGEERAKGNILERFSAQQFPDLHSELNLSSLELGDSALYFCASSVGGQSGNTIYFGEGSWLTVV.

The rearrangement uses TRBV4-1 and TRBJ2-1; 14 positions agree with TRBD2. CDR3 length equals 17 residues. V shed 1 base and J 7 bases; nucleotides not matched to a gene: 6. Germline V gives CDR1 MGHRA, CDR2 YSYEKL. The CDR3 nucleotides read TGCGCCAGCAGCCAAGGACCCGGGACTAGCGGGAGAAATGAGCAGTTCTTC. Translating gives CASSQGPGTSGRNEQFF.

Only one count was recorded for this clone. The chain is built from TRBV19 and TRBJ1-5, with TRBD1 matching 9 bases. In germline, CDR1 is LNHDA, CDR2 SQIVND (reference sequence). This CDR3 is 14 amino acids long. With 6 bases clipped from V and 6 bases from J, the junction kept 6 bases outside the gene matches. The CDR3 loop reads CASRRQGEGQPQHF. In DNA, the CDR3 is TGTGCCAGTAGGAGACAGGGGGAAGGTCAGCCCCAGCATTTT.

As to this clone: The junction departs from germline at one end; a sequencing error may be responsible. The chain uses TRBV5-6 and TRBJ2-3; 9 nucleotides align to TRBD2. CDR3 length: 11 residues. Germline assignment: CDR1 SGHDT and CDR2 YYEEEE. The chain's CDR3 is CASSSGLAGAF. For the CDR3, the DNA is TGTGCCAGCAGCTCGGGATTAGCGGGAGCTTTT.

V gene TRBV28 combines with J gene TRBJ2-1; 7 bases match TRBD2. Germline CDR1 MDHEN, CDR2 SYDVKM. V gave up 4 bases and J gave up 7 bases; unmatched junction bases: 16. The CDR3 covers 17 residues. CDR3 region: CASSSPLREGRWNEQFF. The CDR3 region has the DNA TGTGCCAGCAGTTCCCCCCTTAGGGAGGGGCGTTGGAATGAGCAGTTCTTC.

V gene TRBV19 combines with J gene TRBJ2-1; 11 nucleotides line up with TRBD2. CDR1 is LNHDA and CDR2 is SQIVND in the germline V gene (reference sequence). V gave up 6 bases and J gave up 7 bases; unmatched junction bases: 14. The CDR3 runs to 17 residues. CDR3: CASSHLFSGRASNEQFF. The DNA for the CDR3 is TGTGCCAGTAGCCATCTGTTTAGCGGGAGGGCCAGTAATGAGCAGTTCTTC.

The rearrangement links TRBV30 to TRBJ1-5; D is ambiguous. CDR1 is GTSNPN, CDR2 SVGIG, per germline (reference sequence). This CDR3 contains 12 residues. V was pared by 3 bases and J by 8 bases, with 11 bases between. CDR3 DNA sequence: TGTGCCTGGAGCGAACAACGGGAGCCCCAGCATTTT. It yields the protein CAWSEQREPQHF.

The chain recombines TRBV6-6 with TRBJ1-1; perhaps TRBD1 as D (6 bases). Germline CDR1 reads MNHNY; CDR2 reads SVGAGI (reference sequence). The CDR3 is 15 amino acids. Trimming shortened V by 3 bases and J by 4 bases, and 15 bases separated the two germline ends. The DNA for the CDR3 is TGTGCCAGCAGTTATGGACTCGGGGGGCCCACTGAAGCTTTCTTT. As protein: CASSYGLGGPTEAFF.

This clone was detected once. The chain combines TRBV10-3 with TRBJ1-5; 7 bases are a match to TRBD1. CDR3 length: 14 residues. Germline CDR1 is ENHRY and CDR2 is SYGVKD. V shed 11 bases, J shed 5 bases, and the junction held 12 bases outside the gene matches. In nucleotides, the CDR3 is TGTGCCGTAGGATTTGGGGACAGCGATCAGCCCCAGCATTTT. Translated: CAVGFGDSDQPQHF.